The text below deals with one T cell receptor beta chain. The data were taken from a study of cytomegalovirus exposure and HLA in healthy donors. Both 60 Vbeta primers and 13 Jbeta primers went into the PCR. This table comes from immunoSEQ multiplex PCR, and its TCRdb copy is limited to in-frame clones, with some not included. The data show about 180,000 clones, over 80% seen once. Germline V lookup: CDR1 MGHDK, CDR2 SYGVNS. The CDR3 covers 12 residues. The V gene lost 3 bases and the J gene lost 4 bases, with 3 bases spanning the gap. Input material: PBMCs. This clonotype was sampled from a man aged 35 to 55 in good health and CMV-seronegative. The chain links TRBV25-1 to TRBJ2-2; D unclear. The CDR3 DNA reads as TGTGCCAGCAGTGACGTCACCGGGGAGCTGTTTTTT. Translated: CASSDVTGELFF.